This T cell receptor beta chain was sequenced during a study of T-cell reconstitution after alpha-beta-depleted transplantation in children. Overall study findings and caveats: Surviving recipient T cells and intrathymic progenitors accounted for some patients' high TCRbeta diversity at day 60. Alpha-beta T cells about two months after transplant reportedly derived from several hundred expanded graft clones. One year after transplant, T-cell counts and diversity came mostly from newly produced T cells.

Unique molecular identifiers were used to barcode this TCRbeta library. TCRdb reanalysed the PCR reads using MiXCR and keeps one entry per CDR3 protein. The table shows some 550,000 distinct CDR3 sequences, with more than 20% occurring only once. Points on this clonotype: Its antigen remains unknown. One end of the junction is discordant with germline, which a read error may explain.

The length of the CDR3 is 18 residues. CDR1 is DFQATT and CDR2 is SNEGSKA in the germline V gene (reference sequence). The chain couples TRBV20-1 to TRBJ2-5; 11 bases fit TRBD2. The sequencing used PBMCs, mostly from graft donor cells, collected 360 days after TCRalphabeta/CD19-depleted stem cell transplant. The sequence came from a boy under two years old who had a stem cell transplant for acute myeloid leukemia, so the T cells may come from the graft donor. The CDR3, as DNA: TGCTGTGCTAGAGATCTCGACCTTACTAGCGGGGGTATCGAGACCCAGTACTTC. Its protein is CCARDLDLTSGGIETQYF.